One and the same sample provided the 21 T cell receptor beta chains below, sequenced in a study of blood T cells in healthy people across ages. For the second PCR, which ran for about 6 to 11 cycles, a sample-barcoded 5' primer and a J-beta primer mix were used. TCRdb re-called the 5' RACE reads through MiXCR, storing one row per CDR3 protein. The profile covers 650,000 to 1,000,000 distinct CDR3 sequences, with 36% appearing a single time and 13% taken by the ten largest. Sequencing was done on a sample of blood. Receptors were obtained from a man younger than 35 in good health.

This sequence joins TRBV2 and TRBJ2-1; D may be TRBD2 (5 bases). Deletions cut 8 bases from V and 13 bases from J, with 27 bases between. The CDR3 is made up of 15 amino acids. Germline assignment: CDR1 SNHLY and CDR2 FYNNEI. In nucleotides, the CDR3 is TGTGCCAGCGGACTTACGGACGGATCCAGAGAGACCCAGTTCTTC. It encodes CASGLTDGSRETQFF.

The chain joins TRBV7-2 to TRBJ1-4; 9 bases agree with TRBD1. This CDR3 is 15 amino acids long. Per the germline V gene, CDR1 is SGHTA and CDR2 is FQGNSA. The V segment lost 5 bases and the J segment 3 bases; nucleotides outside the gene matches: 4. The CDR3 DNA reads as TGTGCCAGCAGCACACGACAGGGGGCTAATGAAAAACTGTTTTTT. It codes for CASSTRQGANEKLFF.

This clonotype was seen more than once but under ten times. This rearrangement joins TRBV12-3 or TRBV12-4 to TRBJ2-1; D ambiguous. The V and J ends lost 7 bases and 5 bases respectively, with 9 bases between them. This CDR3 is 12 amino acids long. In DNA, the CDR3 is TGTGCCAGCACTTACCTCCACAATGAGCAGTTCTTC. Protein: CASTYLHNEQFF.

This clonotype occurred once. This may stem from a read error, because a much larger clone lies one nucleotide away. The J gene is TRBJ2-3, the V gene TRBV29-1; 7 bases fit TRBD1. The CDR3 extends over 14 amino acids. From germline, CDR1 is SQVTM and CDR2 ANQGSEA. V lost 7 bases, J lost 5 bases, and 12 bases stayed unmatched. The CDR3 sequence is CSGGPRQGRDTQYF. The CDR3 DNA follows: TGCAGCGGTGGGCCAAGACAGGGAAGAGATACGCAGTATTTT.

This clonotype was picked up a small number of times. The DNA of the CDR3 is TGTGCCAGCAAGAGCGGGGGGGCCATGGATACGCAGTATTTT. Encoded protein: CASKSGGAMDTQYF. This rearrangement joins TRBV7-3 to TRBJ2-3, with 10 bases lining up with TRBD2. The CDR3 loop spans 14 amino acids. J was trimmed by 6 bases and V by 7 bases; bases with no gene match: 7. The germline V gene has CDR1 SGHTA and CDR2 FQGTGA.

This chain connects TRBV4-3 to TRBJ2-1; possible D gene TRBD1, 6 bases. This CDR3 is 17 amino acids long. Germline-derived CDR1 and CDR2 are LGHNA and YSLEER. V dropped 0 bases and J dropped 4 bases, with 16 bases sitting between them. In DNA form, the CDR3 reads TGCGCCAGCAGCCAAGACCCCGTACAGGGTGGGTACAATGAGCAGTTCTTC. Translating it yields CASSQDPVQGGYNEQFF.

The V gene is TRBV12-3 or TRBV12-4, the J gene TRBJ1-2; TRBD1 is a possible D gene (6 bases). The CDR3 loop spans 15 amino acids. V dropped 3 bases and J dropped 2 bases, with 13 bases sitting between them. This chain's CDR3 is CASSFDWQGNYGYTF. In DNA, the CDR3 is TGTGCCAGCAGTTTCGATTGGCAGGGGAACTATGGCTACACCTTC.

This chain connects TRBV6-2 or TRBV6-3 to TRBJ2-7; D is perhaps TRBD1 (5 bases). Trimming shortened V by 7 bases and J by 0 bases, and 7 bases separated the two germline ends. This CDR3 has 12 amino acids. The germline gives CDR1 MNHEY, CDR2 SVGEGT. The CDR3 DNA reads as TGTGCCAGCACAGACAGCTCCTACGAGCAGTACTTC. This translates into CASTDSSYEQYF.

Many counts were recorded for this clonotype. The chain is built from TRBV9 and TRBJ2-5; the match to TRBD2 covers 9 bases. V was pared by 2 bases and J by 4 bases, with 6 bases of the junction left unmatched. CDR1 SGDLS and CDR2 YYNGEE come from the germline V gene. This CDR3 is 15 amino acids long. Here the CDR3 reads CASSVSGGVAETQYF. The DNA for the CDR3 is TGTGCCAGCAGCGTTAGCGGGGGCGTAGCAGAGACCCAGTACTTC.

This chain uses TRBV7-6 with TRBJ2-3; D gene ambiguous. Trimming left V 8 bases short and J 2 bases short, with 8 bases between. This CDR3 contains 12 residues. Germline V gene lookup returns CDR1 SGHVS and CDR2 FNYEAQ. In nucleotides, the CDR3 is TGTGCCAGCGGCCTATTCACAGATACGCAGTATTTT. It codes for CASGLFTDTQYF.

The chain links TRBV7-9 to TRBJ2-1; D gene uncertain. Germline assignment: CDR1 SEHNR and CDR2 FQNEAQ (reference sequence). This CDR3 has 12 amino acids. The ends were cut back, 1 base at V and 13 bases at J, with 11 bases in the middle. CDR3 in DNA: TGTGCCAGCAGCTTAGTTAGGGCTGACCAGTTCTTC. Protein: CASSLVRADQFF.

In its sample, this clonotype was seen a few times. The chain is built from TRBV3-1 and TRBJ2-5; D is possibly TRBD1 (6 bases). The germline V and J ends were trimmed by 4 bases and 1 base, with 13 bases remaining between them. This CDR3 has 15 amino acids. Germline V lookup: CDR1 LGHDT, CDR2 YNNKEL (reference sequence). CDR3 loop: CASSLQGTSQETQYF. Written as DNA, the CDR3 is TGTGCCAGCAGCCTACAGGGAACCTCCCAAGAGACCCAGTACTTC.

V usage is TRBV7-9 and J usage is TRBJ2-3, with D perhaps matching TRBD1 (6 bases). Per the germline V gene, CDR1 is SEHNR and CDR2 is FQNEAQ (reference sequence). V was cut by 3 bases and J by 5 bases, with 15 bases left in between. This CDR3 is built from 15 residues. The CDR3 sequence is CASSFQQGRKDTQYF. The CDR3 DNA reads TGTGCCAGCAGCTTCCAACAGGGTAGGAAAGATACGCAGTATTTT. Full variable domain (missing parts from reference TRBV7-9 and TRBJ2-3): DTGVSQNPRHKITKRGQNVTFRCDPISEHNRLYWYRQTLGQGPEFLTYFQNEAQLEKSRLLSDRFSAERPKGSFSTLEIQRTEQGDSAMYLCASSFQQGRKDTQYFGPGTRLTVL.

This clonotype was counted a few times. The V and J genes are TRBV10-3 and TRBJ2-2; a possible D gene is TRBD2 (7 bases). Germline assignment: CDR1 ENHRY and CDR2 SYGVKD. CDR3 length: 14 amino acids. V shed 7 bases and J shed 4 bases, with 13 bases lying between them. CDR3 amino acids: CAINAGATTGELFF. CDR3 DNA sequence: TGTGCCATCAATGCGGGGGCGACCACCGGGGAGCTGTTTTTT.

Only a few counts were recorded for this clonotype. V gene TRBV6-6 combines with J gene TRBJ2-5, with TRBD1 matching over 7 bases. The V and J ends lost 0 bases and 5 bases, in that order; junction bases with no gene match: 9. In germline, CDR1 is MNHNY, CDR2 SVGAGI (reference sequence). The CDR3 extends over 16 amino acids. The chain's CDR3 is CASSYSRLDRSETQYF. The CDR3 DNA follows: TGTGCCAGCAGTTACTCCAGGCTGGACAGGTCTGAGACCCAGTACTTC.

A note on this clonotype: A single base separates this from a much larger clone, so it may be a read error. V gene TRBV29-1 combines with J gene TRBJ2-1; D tentatively fits TRBD1 or TRBD2 (5 bases each). V lost 0 bases and J lost 13, with 10 bases in between. The CDR3 covers 11 residues. Germline CDR1 and CDR2: SQVTM and ANQGSEA. The CDR3 nucleotides are TGCAGCGTTGAAGAGGGGGAGACCCAGTTCTTC. Amino acid sequence: CSVEEGETQFF.

This clonotype has at least ten counts. The genes are TRBV12-3 or TRBV12-4 and TRBJ2-4; the D gene is possibly TRBD2 (6 bases). V was cut by 4 bases and J by 1 base, with 14 bases left in between. This CDR3 contains 16 residues. The CDR3 loop is CASSSTAGRAKNIQYF. DNA of the CDR3: TGTGCCAGCAGTTCAACGGCGGGGCGGGCCAAAAACATTCAGTACTTC.

The rearrangement uses TRBV4-1 and TRBJ1-5, with D possibly being TRBD1 (6 bases). V was shortened by 1 base and J by 5 bases, with 18 bases between the two germline ends. The V gene's germline CDR1 is MGHRA and CDR2 YSYEKL. The CDR3 is 17 residues long. The CDR3 sequence: CASSQGVGGGRDQPQHF. CDR3 sequence (DNA): TGCGCCAGCAGCCAAGGGGTCGGGGGCGGGAGGGATCAGCCCCAGCATTTT.

In its sample, this clonotype was seen a few times. J is TRBJ1-2 and V is TRBV4-3; D perhaps matches TRBD1 (5 bases). This CDR3 spans 18 amino acids. V lost 0 bases and J lost 5, with 22 bases in between. Germline lookup yields CDR1 LGHNA and CDR2 YSLEER. CDR3 DNA sequence: TGCGCCAGCAGCCAAGATTGGGCAGGGTTGTGGTATTGTTATGGCTACACCTTC. Encoded protein: CASSQDWAGLWYCYGYTF.

The chain recombines TRBV19 with TRBJ1-1; weak D call: TRBD1 (5 bases). The V end was cut by 1 base, the J end by 0 bases, with 12 bases between. This CDR3 spans 16 amino acids. CDR1 and CDR2 (germline): LNHDA, SQIVND (reference sequence). As DNA, the CDR3 is TGTGCCAGTAGTATAGGGGCAGGGAGAGTGAACACTGAAGCTTTCTTT. Translated, it gives CASSIGAGRVNTEAFF.

The chain employs TRBV6-6 and TRBJ1-1; D not certain. The V gene lost 2 bases and the J gene lost 0 bases, with 13 bases spanning the gap. From germline, CDR1 is MNHNY and CDR2 SVGAGI (reference sequence). CDR3 length: 16 residues. The CDR3 loop is CASSYTGASLNTEAFF. The CDR3, as DNA: TGTGCCAGCAGTTACACGGGAGCTAGTCTGAACACTGAAGCTTTCTTT.